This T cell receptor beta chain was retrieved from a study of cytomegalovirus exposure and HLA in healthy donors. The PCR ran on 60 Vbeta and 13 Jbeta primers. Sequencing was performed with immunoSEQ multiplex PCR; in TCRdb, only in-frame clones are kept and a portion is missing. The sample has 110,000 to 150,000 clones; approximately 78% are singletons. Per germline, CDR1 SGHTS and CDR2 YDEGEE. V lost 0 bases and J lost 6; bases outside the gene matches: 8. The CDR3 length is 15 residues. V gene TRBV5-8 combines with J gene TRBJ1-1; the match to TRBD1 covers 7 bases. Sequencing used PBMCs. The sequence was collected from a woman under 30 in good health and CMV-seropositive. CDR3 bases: TGTGCCAGCAGCTTGGTCGTACAGGGGTTGGCTGAAGCTTTCTTT. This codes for CASSLVVQGLAEAFF.